This entry describes one T cell receptor (beta chain). TCRdb keeps only in-frame clones here, not all; method: immunoSEQ multiplex PCR. This sample has about 71,000 clones, with 82% found just once. The sample comes from a study of blood T cell repertoires in COVID-19. Study-level background: T cells, B-cell-depleted T cells, or PBMCs supplied cDNA or gDNA.

Germline assignment: CDR1 LGHNA and CDR2 YSLEER. V shed 0 bases, J shed 4 bases, and the junction held 10 bases outside the gene matches. This CDR3 is built from 17 residues. This rearrangement joins TRBV4-3 to TRBJ1-1; TRBD1 matches at 8 bases. Sequences were obtained from peripheral blood. The clonotype was recovered from a woman older than 75 with acute or convalescent COVID-19. CDR3 in amino acids: CASSQDVWQGAGTEAFF. DNA of the CDR3: TGCGCCAGCAGCCAAGATGTGTGGCAGGGGGCCGGCACTGAAGCTTTCTTT.